Here is one T cell receptor beta chain with its context. Its antigen remains unknown. The entry originates in a study of cytomegalovirus exposure and HLA in healthy donors. Turning to the study itself: Around 85 million unique TCRs from HLA-typed donors were held in an early data release.

Losses at the gene ends were 6 bases for V and 2 bases for J; bases not matched to a gene: 12. Germline V gene sequence: CDR1 SGDLS, CDR2 YYNGEE. The CDR3 spans 16 residues. Study conclusions and caveats: Under in vitro conditions, three CMV-associated chains were confirmed as specific for CMV antigens. Later on, an analysis found that several of the most significant clusters appeared to be linked to common viral pathogens, which included parvovirus B19.

13 Jbeta primers and 60 Vbeta primers were used for the PCR. In the original analysis: As a later analysis found, there were about 80 million unique TCR beta chains, of which roughly 11 million were shared. Measured with immunoSEQ multiplex PCR; TCRdb has only the in-frame clones, and not every one. That table gives V, J and clone size, and the DNA gave D and trimming. The table includes over 130,000 clones, about 80% detected once. The rearrangement links TRBV9 to TRBJ2-3, with 7 bases identical to TRBD2. The sequence was obtained from a man aged 35 to 55 in good health and CMV-seronegative. The sample was PBMCs. CDR3 coding DNA: TGTGCCAGCACCGGAGAAGCGGGACCTTACACAGATACGCAGTATTTT. It codes for CASTGEAGPYTDTQYF.